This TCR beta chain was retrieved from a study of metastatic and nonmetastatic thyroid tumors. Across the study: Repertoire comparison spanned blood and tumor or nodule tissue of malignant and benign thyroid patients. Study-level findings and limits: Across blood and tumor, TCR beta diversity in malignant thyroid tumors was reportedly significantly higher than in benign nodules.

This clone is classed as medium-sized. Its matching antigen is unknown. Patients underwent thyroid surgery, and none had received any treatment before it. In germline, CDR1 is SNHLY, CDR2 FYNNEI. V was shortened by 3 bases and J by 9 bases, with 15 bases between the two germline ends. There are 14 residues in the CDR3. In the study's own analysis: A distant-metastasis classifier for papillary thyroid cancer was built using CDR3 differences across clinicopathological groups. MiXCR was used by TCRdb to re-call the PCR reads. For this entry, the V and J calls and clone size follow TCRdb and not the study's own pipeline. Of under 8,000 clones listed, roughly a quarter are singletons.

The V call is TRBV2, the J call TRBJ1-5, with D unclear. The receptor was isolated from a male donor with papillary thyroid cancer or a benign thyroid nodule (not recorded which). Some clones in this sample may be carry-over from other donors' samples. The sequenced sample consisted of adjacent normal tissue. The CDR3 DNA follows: TGTGCCAGCAGTGACGAGGGCAGCCCTATGCCCCAGCATTTT. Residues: CASSDEGSPMPQHF.